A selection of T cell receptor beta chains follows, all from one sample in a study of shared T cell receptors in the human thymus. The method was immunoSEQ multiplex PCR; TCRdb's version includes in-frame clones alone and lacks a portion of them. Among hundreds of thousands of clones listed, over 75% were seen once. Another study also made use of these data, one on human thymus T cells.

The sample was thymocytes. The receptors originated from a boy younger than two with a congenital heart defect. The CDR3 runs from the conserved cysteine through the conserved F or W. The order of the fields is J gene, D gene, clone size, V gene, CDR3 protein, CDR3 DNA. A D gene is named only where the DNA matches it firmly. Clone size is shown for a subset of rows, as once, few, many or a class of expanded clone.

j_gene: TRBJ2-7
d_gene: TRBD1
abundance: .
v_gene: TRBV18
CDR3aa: CASSPGQAGGYEQYF
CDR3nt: TGTGCCAGCTCACCGGGACAGGCCGGTGGTTACGAGCAGTACTTC

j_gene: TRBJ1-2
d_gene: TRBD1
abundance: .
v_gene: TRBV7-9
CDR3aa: CASSPTGGSYGYTF
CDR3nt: TGTGCCAGCAGCCCCACAGGGGGCAGCTATGGCTACACCTTC

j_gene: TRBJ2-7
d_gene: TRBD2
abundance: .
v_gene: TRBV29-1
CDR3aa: CSVELAGGSIVYEQYF
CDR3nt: TGCAGCGTTGAACTAGCGGGAGGCTCGATAGTCTACGAGCAGTACTTC

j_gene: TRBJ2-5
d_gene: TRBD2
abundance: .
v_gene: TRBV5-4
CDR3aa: CASSFGAPTSGQETQYF
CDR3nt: TGTGCCAGCAGCTTCGGCGCCCCTACTAGCGGCCAAGAGACCCAGTACTTC

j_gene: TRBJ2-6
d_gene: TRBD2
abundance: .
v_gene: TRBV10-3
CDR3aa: CAISVAGLSRIANVLTF
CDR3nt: TGTGCCATCAGCGTAGCGGGACTCTCGCGTATCGCCAACGTCCTGACTTTC

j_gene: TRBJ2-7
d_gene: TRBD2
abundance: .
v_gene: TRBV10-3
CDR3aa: CAIRGGLEGPYEQYF
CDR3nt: TGTGCCATCAGGGGGGGACTAGAGGGCCCCTACGAGCAGTACTTC

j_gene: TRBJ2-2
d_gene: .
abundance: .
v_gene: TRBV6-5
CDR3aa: CASSRGTNTGELFF
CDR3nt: TGTGCCAGCTCAAGGGGGACGAACACCGGGGAGCTGTTTTTT

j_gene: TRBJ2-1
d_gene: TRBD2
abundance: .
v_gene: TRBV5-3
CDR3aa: CARSGGEQFF
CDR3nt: TGTGCCAGAAGCGGGGGGGAACAGTTCTTC

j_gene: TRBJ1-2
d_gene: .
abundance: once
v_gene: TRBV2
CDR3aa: CASSDSYGYTF
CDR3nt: TGTGCCAGCAGCGACAGCTATGGCTACACCTTC

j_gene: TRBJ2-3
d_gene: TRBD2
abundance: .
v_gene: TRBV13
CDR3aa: CASSSLALADTDTQYF
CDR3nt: TGTGCCAGCAGCTCGCTCGCACTAGCGGACACAGATACGCAGTATTTT

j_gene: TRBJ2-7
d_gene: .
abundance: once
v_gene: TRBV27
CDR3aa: CASRFPSGEQYF
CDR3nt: TGTGCCAGCAGGTTCCCTTCGGGGGAGCAGTACTTC

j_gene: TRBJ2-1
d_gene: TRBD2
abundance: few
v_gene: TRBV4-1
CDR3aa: CASSPRLAGGEQFF
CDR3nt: TGCGCCAGCAGCCCCCGACTAGCGGGAGGCGAGCAGTTCTTC

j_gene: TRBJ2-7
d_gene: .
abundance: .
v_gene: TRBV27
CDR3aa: CASSFQGGEQYF
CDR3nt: TGTGCCAGCAGTTTCCAGGGCGGAGAGCAGTACTTC

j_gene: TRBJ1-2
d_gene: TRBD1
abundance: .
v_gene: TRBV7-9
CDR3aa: CASSLEGGQHNYGYTF
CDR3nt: TGTGCCAGCAGCTTAGAGGGGGGACAGCACAACTATGGCTACACCTTC

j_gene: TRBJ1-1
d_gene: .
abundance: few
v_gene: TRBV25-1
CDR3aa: CASRTGQNTEAFF
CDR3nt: TGTGCCAGCAGAACGGGACAAAACACTGAAGCTTTCTTT

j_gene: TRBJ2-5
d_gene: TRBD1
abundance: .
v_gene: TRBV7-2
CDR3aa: CASSIKRGHQETQYF
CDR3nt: TGTGCCAGCAGCATTAAAAGGGGGCACCAAGAGACCCAGTACTTC